Presented here are 2 T cell receptor beta chains from one specimen sequenced in a study of shared clonotypes between healthy human individuals (dated by TCRdb to 2019 to 2021). The method was the immunoSEQ multiplex PCR assay. Not all clones reach the TCRdb copy of this immuneACCESS table, which keeps in-frame sequences only. Checked studies attribute under half of the gap to unresolved V genes and leave the rest unexplained. The table for this sample lists some 1.4 million clones; roughly 96% of them were counted only once. The ten largest clones capture about 1.2% of the sample. Sequenced sample: naive CD4+ T cells sorted from blood. The label giving this sample's cell subset or site can be read as: CD45RA+ positively selected. The receptors stem from a man aged 30-40 years in good health.

This sequence joins TRBV10-3 and TRBJ2-2; D uncertain. Germline V gives CDR1 ENHRY, CDR2 SYGVKD. The ends were cut back, 2 bases at V and 5 bases at J, with 9 bases in the middle. The CDR3 consists of 14 residues. The CDR3 coding sequence is TGTGCCATCAGTGAGGTCCCAGGAACCGGGGAGCTGTTTTTT. Encoded protein: CAISEVPGTGELFF.

The table lists this clone with a count of one. This CDR3 is also generated by other DNA sequences in the sample. Here the CDR3 reads CASSLVTGGNYGYTF. DNA of the CDR3: TGTGCCAGCAGCTTAGTTACAGGCGGGAACTATGGCTACACCTTC. The genes are TRBV7-2 and TRBJ1-2; D is perhaps TRBD1 (5 bases). Trimming took 1 base from V and 2 from J, leaving 11 bases between them. This CDR3 has 15 residues. Germline values: CDR1 SGHTA, CDR2 FQGNSA.